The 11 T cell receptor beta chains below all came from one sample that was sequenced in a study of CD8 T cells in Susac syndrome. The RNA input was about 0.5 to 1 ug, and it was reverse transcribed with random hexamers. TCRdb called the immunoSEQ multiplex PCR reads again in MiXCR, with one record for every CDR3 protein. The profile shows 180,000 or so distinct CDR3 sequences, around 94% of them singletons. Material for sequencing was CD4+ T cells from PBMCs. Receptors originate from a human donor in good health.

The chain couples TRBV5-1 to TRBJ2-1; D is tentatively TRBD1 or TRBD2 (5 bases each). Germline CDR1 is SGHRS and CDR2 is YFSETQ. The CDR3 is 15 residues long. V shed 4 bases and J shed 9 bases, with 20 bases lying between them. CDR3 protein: CASSLLGDQTREQFF. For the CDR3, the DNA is TGCGCCAGCAGCCTCCTAGGGGACCAAACACGTGAGCAGTTCTTC.

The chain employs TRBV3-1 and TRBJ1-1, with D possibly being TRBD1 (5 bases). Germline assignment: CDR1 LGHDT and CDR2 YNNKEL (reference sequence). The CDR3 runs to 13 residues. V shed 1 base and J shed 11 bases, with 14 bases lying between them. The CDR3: CASSQVGSGVAFF. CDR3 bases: TGTGCCAGCAGCCAAGTCGGTTCGGGGGTTGCTTTCTTT.

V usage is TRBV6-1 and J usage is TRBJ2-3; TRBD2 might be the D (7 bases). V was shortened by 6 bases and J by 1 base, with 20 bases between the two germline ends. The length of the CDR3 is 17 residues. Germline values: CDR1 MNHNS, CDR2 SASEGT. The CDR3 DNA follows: TGTGCCAGCAGCCGAAAGTGGGGGGGGCGGGGCACAGATACGCAGTATTTT. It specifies CASSRKWGGRGTDTQYF.

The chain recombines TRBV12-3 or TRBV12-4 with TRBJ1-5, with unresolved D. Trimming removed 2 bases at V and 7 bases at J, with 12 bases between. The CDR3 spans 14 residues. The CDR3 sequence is CASSLRSTEQPQHF. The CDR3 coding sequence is TGTGCCAGCAGTTTACGCTCAACAGAGCAGCCCCAGCATTTT.

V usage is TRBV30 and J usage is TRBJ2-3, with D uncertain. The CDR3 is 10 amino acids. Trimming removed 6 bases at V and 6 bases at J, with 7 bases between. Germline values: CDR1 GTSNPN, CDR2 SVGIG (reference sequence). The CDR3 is CACGVDTQYF. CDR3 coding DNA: TGTGCCTGTGGAGTGGATACGCAGTATTTT.

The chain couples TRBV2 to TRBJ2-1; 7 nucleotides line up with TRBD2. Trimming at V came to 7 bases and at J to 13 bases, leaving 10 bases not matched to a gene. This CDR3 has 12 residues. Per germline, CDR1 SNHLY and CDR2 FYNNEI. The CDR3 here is CASNAVAGDQFF. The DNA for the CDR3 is TGTGCCAGCAATGCGGTCGCGGGGGATCAGTTCTTC.

The CDR3 coding sequence is TGTGCCACCAGTGCGTCCGGGCTAGAGACCCAGTACTTC. Translating it yields CATSASGLETQYF. J is TRBJ2-5 and V is TRBV24-1, with D uncertain. This CDR3 contains 13 residues. V lost 5 bases, J lost 4 bases, and 10 bases lay in between. Germline CDR1 and CDR2: KGHDR and SFDVKD.

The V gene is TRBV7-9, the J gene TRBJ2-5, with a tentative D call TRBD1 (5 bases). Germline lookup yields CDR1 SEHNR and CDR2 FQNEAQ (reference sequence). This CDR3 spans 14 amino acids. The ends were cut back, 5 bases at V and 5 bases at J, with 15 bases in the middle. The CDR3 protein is CASSPPGFTETQYF. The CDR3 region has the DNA TGTGCCAGCAGCCCGCCAGGGTTTACCGAGACCCAGTACTTC.

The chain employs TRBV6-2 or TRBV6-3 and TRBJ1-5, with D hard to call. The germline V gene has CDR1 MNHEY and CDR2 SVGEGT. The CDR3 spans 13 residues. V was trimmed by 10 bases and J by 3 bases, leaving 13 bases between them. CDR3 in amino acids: CATWPDHNQPQHF. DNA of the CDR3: TGTGCCACCTGGCCTGACCACAATCAGCCCCAGCATTTT.

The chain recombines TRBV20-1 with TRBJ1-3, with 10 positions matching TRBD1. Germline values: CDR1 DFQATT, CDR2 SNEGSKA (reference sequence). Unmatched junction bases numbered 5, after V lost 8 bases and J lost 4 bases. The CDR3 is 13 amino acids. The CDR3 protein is CSTDRGQGNTIYF. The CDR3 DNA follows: TGCAGTACAGACAGGGGGCAAGGAAACACCATATATTTT.

The CDR3 sequence: CASAGEVPSYNSPLHF. CDR3 in DNA: TGTGCCAGCGCAGGAGAAGTGCCCTCCTATAATTCACCCCTCCACTTT. The rearrangement joins TRBV6-8 to TRBJ1-6, with D unclear. This CDR3 has 16 amino acids. Germline CDR1 and CDR2: MNHGY and SAAAGT. The V end was cut by 8 bases, the J end by 0 bases, with 14 bases between.